This T cell receptor (beta chain) derives from a study of cytomegalovirus exposure and HLA in healthy donors. With regard to this clone: Its cognate antigen is unknown.

The PCR was carried out with 60 Vbeta primers and 13 Jbeta primers. Some clones are missing from TCRdb's copy, which holds only in-frame ones; the method was immunoSEQ multiplex PCR. The sample has 35,000 to 40,000 clones; about 66% are singletons. Study-wide results and caveats: In a later analysis, an Asian-associated ancestry cluster reportedly showed fewer N-insertions than the approximately 700-donor mean.

V shed 0 bases and J shed 2 bases, with 8 bases lying between them. Germline loops: CDR1 SGHNT, CDR2 YYREEE (reference sequence). The CDR3 is made up of 14 amino acids. The V and J genes are TRBV5-4 and TRBJ1-1; no firm D call. The source is a man aged 50 or older in good health and CMV-seropositive. The sample was PBMCs. CDR3 in DNA: TGTGCCAGCAGCTTGGGGCGGGGAAACACTGAAGCTTTCTTT. Residues: CASSLGRGNTEAFF.